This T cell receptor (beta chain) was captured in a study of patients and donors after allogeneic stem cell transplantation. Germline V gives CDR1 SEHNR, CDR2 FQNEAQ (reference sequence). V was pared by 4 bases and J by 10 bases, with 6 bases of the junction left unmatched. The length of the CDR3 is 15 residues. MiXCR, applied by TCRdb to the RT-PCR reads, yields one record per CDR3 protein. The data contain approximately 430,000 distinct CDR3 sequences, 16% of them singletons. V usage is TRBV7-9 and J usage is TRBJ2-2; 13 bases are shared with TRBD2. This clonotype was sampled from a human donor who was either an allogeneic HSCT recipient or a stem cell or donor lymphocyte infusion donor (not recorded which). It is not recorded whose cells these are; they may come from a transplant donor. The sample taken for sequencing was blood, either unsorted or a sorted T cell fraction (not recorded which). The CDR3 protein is CASSYPGLAGVELFF. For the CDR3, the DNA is TGTGCCAGCAGCTACCCCGGACTAGCGGGAGTGGAGCTGTTTTTT.